What follows describes a single T cell receptor (beta chain). Its antigen is currently not known. Base qualities are not at hand, and no much larger clone is one base apart. The data were obtained in a study of regulatory T cells in long-lasting Graves disease (dated by TCRdb to the early 2020s). For the wider study: In the newly diagnosed Graves' disease group, patients had been taking antithyroid drugs for less than 3 months. This study used TCR sequencing and RNA sequencing of peripheral blood to compare persistent Graves' disease patients against newly diagnosed Graves' disease patients. The study took place in China and was registered as a clinical trial. TCR sequencing covered about 13 persistent and around 20 newly diagnosed Graves' disease patients, some 35 samples in total. General findings and caveats noted by the study authors: The authors noted that the small sample size was a limitation that may lower accuracy. Sequencing and analysis were limited to the TCR beta chain. Peripheral blood alone was examined, since thyroid tissue, which constituted the primary lesion, could not be accessed. A larger number of public clonotypes was shared among persistent patients (fewer than 3,000) than among newly diagnosed patients (around 870). Persistent disease showed preferential use of TRBV28, TRBJ1-2 and TRBJ2-5, whereas newly diagnosed disease favored TRBV20-1 and TRBJ2-1. Compared with newly diagnosed patients, patients with persistent Graves' disease had lower TCR Shannon entropy and fewer highly expanded clones, which suggests clonal expansion.

Trimming costs V 4 bases and J 1 base, and their ends lie 10 bases apart. Based on the germline V gene (reference sequence), the CDR1 and CDR2 sequences are LNHDA and SQIVND. Measured from the cysteine to the phenylalanine, the CDR3 is 15 residues long. Of all the DNA, just the CDR3 is kept, 45 bases in frame from base 1. The library was obtained by multiplex PCR. The sequencer was an Illumina HiSeq 4000. To build TCR beta libraries, CDR3 regions were amplified by Arm-PCR using iRepertoire HTBI primers. Gel purification was performed on PCR products prior to sequencing. As for the original processing: A total of under 80 TRBV and approximately 13 TRBJ segments were identified across samples and were used for gene usage analysis of CDR3 amino acid clonotypes. COPE and FqMerger were used to merge the filtered high-quality paired reads into contigs. BLAST was used to align contigs to IMGT TRBV, TRBD and TRBJ reference genes, with CDR3 defined following IMGT. Clonotypes above 0.1% frequency were classified as highly expanded clones. Repertoire diversity was measured by Shannon entropy, and V-J evenness by the Gini coefficient. Public clonotypes were defined as clonotypes shared by more than one individual. TCRdb's own reprocessing of the public reads used fastp at Q25 and MiXCR and kept productive beta chains. Rows with one shared CDR3 protein collapse into an entry with the most common genes and DNA. The V and J calls, along with clone size, are taken from TCRdb and not from the paper's own processing. This sample is represented by about 530,000 distinct CDR3 sequences; about 16% of them were singletons. The ten largest make up around 25% of the sample.

The time point label here, explained by the study, means: newly diagnosed GD, antithyroid drugs for less than 3 months. For both TCR sequencing and RNA sequencing, RNA was extracted from PBMCs in TRIzol. The diagnosis of Graves' disease followed American Thyroid Association guidelines. Patients were recruited from an endocrinology department in Xi'an, China. Each patient gave approximately 10 milliliters of peripheral blood, collected in an EDTA anticoagulant tube. Ficoll Paque Plus density gradient separation was used to isolate PBMCs, and no further T cell sorting was performed. RNA quality was checked with an Agilent 2100 Bioanalyzer and agarose gel, and concentration with a NanoDrop 2000. These sequences were also reported in another study, on T cells in Graves' hyperthyroidism and ophthalmopathy. Reported in the second study: Stable Graves' hyperthyroidism was defined as no progression to ophthalmopathy during 18 months of follow-up. Hyperthyroidism patients were newly diagnosed, had a disease duration of under 2 months, and were aged 18 to 65 years. Any patient with an uncontrolled infection, another autoimmune disease, pregnancy or lactation was excluded. Diagnoses were based on clinical symptoms, serum thyroxine and TRAb, thyroid ultrasound and orbital computed tomography. The TCR CDR3 was subjected to a first round of RT-PCR using the HTBI primer set and the Qiagen OneStep RT-PCR kit. Most expanded thyroid clonotypes (frequency above 0.001) were also detected in blood, suggesting blood repertoires may reflect thyroid immune responses. Ophthalmopathy was separated from stable hyperthyroidism by a 13 V-J signature model, with approximately 86% sensitivity and roughly 84% specificity obtained in cross-validation and 80%/75% obtained in testing. In validation, progression to ophthalmopathy was predicted by the model with around 70% sensitivity and 72% to 80% specificity, a median of 6.5 months before onset. To identify distinguishing TCR V-J signatures, a discovery cohort of about a hundred patients was used, comprising roughly 45 with Graves' ophthalmopathy and some 60 with stable Graves' hyperthyroidism. Whether ophthalmopathy could be predicted prospectively was tested in an independent validation cohort made up of fewer than 20 hyperthyroidism patients plus 17 patients who later progressed to ophthalmopathy. The roughly 91 discovery patients were randomly split 7:3 into training and test sets. Thyroid tissue and blood T-cell repertoires from about six Graves' hyperthyroidism patients were also compared in the study. Following sampling, methimazole starting at 30 mg daily was given to hyperthyroidism patients, and high-dose intravenous methylprednisolone was given to ophthalmopathy patients. The libraries were constructed in a second round of multiplex PCR and then size-selected and purified. Paired-end sequencing of the libraries was performed with 100 bp reads on an Illumina HiSeq2000. SOAPnuke was used to process the raw data, with reads discarded if the reads contained adapters or uncalled bases, had a mean Phred below 15, or lacked an exact constant-primer or identifier match. High-quality paired reads were merged using COPE v1.2.5, and each unique nucleotide sequence was defined as a clonotype. MiTCR v1.1 was used to align the clonotypes against IMGT TRBV, TRBD and TRBJ reference segments. Only V-J combinations with frequency above 0.0001, covering about 99% of repertoires, were analysed. The TCS score was defined as F50 (clonal expansion) divided by E x V (chaos), with BLOSUM62-based TCRdist calculated between CDR3 peptides within each V-J. Welch's t-statistics and random forest reduced roughly 540 V-J features to about 13, which were used in a naive Bayes classifier (R e1071). Sample size was not statistically predetermined, and blinding of investigators to group allocation was not performed. The paper describes TCR Vbeta CDR3 sequencing of 135 peripheral blood samples, made up of some 40 ophthalmopathy patients, 70 to 75 hyperthyroidism patients and roughly 17 progressor patients.

The sequence is built from TRBV19 and TRBJ1-4, and possibly TRBD1, on 5 matching bases. This clonotype was obtained from a woman aged 40-60 years with Graves disease. Donor details come from another sample of the same person, matched by shared clones. Sequencing used peripheral blood mononuclear cells (PBMCs), obtained at new diagnosis, from a patient treated with antithyroid drugs. CDR3 loop: CASSTKGRTNEKLFF. The nucleotide sequence is given as TGTGCCAGTAGTACAAAGGGGAGAACTAATGAAAAACTGTTTTTT.